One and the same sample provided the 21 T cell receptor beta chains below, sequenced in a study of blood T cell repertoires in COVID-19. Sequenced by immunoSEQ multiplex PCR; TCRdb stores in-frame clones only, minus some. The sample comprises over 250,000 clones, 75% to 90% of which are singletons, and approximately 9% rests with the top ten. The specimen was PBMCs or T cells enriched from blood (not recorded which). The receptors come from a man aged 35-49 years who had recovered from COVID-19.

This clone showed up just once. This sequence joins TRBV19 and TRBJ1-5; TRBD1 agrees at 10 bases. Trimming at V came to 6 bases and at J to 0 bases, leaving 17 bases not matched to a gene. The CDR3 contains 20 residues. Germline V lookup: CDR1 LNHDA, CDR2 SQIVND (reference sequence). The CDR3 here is CASSPIDGTGDLHSNQPQHF. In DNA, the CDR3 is TGTGCCAGTAGCCCTATAGACGGGACAGGGGATTTACATAGCAATCAGCCCCAGCATTTT.

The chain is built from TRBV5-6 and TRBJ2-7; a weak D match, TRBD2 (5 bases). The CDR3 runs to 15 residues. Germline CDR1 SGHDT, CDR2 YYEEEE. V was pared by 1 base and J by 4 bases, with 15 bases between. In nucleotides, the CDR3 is TGTGCCAGCAGCTTGCAACGTGGGAGTTCGTACGAGCAGTACTTC. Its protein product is CASSLQRGSSYEQYF.

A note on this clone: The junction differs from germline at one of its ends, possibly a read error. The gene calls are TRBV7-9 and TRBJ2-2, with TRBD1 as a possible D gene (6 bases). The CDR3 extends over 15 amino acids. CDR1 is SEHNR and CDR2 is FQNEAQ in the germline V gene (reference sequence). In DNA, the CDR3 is TGTGCCAGCAGCCCGTGGGGGCGGAACACCGGAGAGCTGTTTTTT. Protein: CASSPWGRNTGELFF.

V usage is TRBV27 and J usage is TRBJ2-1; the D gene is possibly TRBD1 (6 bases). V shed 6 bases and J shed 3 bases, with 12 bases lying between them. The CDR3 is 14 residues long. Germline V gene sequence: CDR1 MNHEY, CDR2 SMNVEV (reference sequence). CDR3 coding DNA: TGTGCCAGCAGCCTCCGGGACAACTACAATGAGCAGTTCTTC. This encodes CASSLRDNYNEQFF.

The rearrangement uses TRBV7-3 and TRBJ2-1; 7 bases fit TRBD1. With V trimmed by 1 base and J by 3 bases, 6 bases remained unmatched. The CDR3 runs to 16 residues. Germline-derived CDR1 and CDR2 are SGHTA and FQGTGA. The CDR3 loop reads CASSLSGDSYYNEQFF. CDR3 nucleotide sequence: TGTGCCAGCAGCTTAAGTGGGGACAGTTACTACAATGAGCAGTTCTTC.

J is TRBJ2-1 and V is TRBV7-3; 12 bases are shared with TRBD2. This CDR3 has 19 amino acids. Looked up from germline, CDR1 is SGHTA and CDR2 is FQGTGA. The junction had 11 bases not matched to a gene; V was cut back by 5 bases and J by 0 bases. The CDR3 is CASSGPGLAGVSSYNEQFF. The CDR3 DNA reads TGTGCCAGCAGCGGACCGGGACTAGCGGGCGTGAGCTCCTACAATGAGCAGTTCTTC.

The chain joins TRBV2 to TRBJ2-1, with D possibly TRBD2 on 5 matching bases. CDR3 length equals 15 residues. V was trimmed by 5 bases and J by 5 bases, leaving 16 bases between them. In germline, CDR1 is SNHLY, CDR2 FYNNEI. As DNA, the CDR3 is TGTGCCAGCAGTCTTTCTAGGAGGCCCGACAATGAGCAGTTCTTC. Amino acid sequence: CASSLSRRPDNEQFF.

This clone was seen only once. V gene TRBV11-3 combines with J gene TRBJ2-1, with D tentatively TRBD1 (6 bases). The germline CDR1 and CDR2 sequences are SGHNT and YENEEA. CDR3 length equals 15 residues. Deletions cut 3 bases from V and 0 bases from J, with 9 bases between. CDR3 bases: TGTGCCAGCAGCTTGAGGGGGAGCTCCTACAATGAGCAGTTCTTC. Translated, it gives CASSLRGSSYNEQFF.

CDR3 sequence reads: CASRSGVDGYTF. CDR3 bases: TGTGCCAGCAGGTCAGGGGTAGATGGCTACACCTTC. The chain is built from TRBV28 and TRBJ1-2; D is perhaps TRBD1 (6 bases). V was cut by 6 bases and J by 6 bases, with 11 bases left in between. CDR1 and CDR2 (germline): MDHEN, SYDVKM. CDR3 length: 12 amino acids.

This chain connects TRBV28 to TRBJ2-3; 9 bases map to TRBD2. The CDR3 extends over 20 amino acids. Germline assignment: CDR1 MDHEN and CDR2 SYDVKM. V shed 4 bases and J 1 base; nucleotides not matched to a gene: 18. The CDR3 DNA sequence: TGTGCCAGCAGTTACGATCCGACTAGCGGACGTAGTATGGGCACAGATACGCAGTATTTT. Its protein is CASSYDPTSGRSMGTDTQYF.

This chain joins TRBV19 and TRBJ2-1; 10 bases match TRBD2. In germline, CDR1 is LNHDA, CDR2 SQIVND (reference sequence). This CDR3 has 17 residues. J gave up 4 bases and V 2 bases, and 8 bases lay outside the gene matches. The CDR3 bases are TGTGCCAGTAGTATACCGCCCCGGACTAGCGGATACAATGAGCAGTTCTTC. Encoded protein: CASSIPPRTSGYNEQFF. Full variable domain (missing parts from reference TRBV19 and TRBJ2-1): DGGITQSPKYLFRKEGQNVTLSCEQNLNHDAMYWYRQDPGQGLRLIYYSQIVNDFQKGDIAEGYSVSREKKESFPLTVTSAQKNPTAFYLCASSIPPRTSGYNEQFFGPGTRLTVL.

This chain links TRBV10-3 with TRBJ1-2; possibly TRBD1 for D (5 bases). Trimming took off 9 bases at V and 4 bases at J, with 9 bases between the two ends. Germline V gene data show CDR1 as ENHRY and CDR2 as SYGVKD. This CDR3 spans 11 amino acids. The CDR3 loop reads CAIGDPYGYTF. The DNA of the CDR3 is TGTGCCATAGGGGATCCCTATGGCTACACCTTC.

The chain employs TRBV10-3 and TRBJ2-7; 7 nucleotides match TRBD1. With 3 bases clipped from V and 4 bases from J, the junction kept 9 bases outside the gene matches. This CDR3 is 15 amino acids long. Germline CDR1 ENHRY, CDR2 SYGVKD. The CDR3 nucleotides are TGTGCCATCAGTGACCCGGGACAGAGAACATACGAGCAGTACTTC. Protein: CAISDPGQRTYEQYF.

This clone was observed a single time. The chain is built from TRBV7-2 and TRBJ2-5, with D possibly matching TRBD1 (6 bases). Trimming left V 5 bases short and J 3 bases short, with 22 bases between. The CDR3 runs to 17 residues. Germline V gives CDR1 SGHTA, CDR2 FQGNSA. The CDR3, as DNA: TGTGCCAGCAGCCCACGGAAGGACAGCAGAAGCAAAGAGACCCAGTACTTC. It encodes CASSPRKDSRSKETQYF.

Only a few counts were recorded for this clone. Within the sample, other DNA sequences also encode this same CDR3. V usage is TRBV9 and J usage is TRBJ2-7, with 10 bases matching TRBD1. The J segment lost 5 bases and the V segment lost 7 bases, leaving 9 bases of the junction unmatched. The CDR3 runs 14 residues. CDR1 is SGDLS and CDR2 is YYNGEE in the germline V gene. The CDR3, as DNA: TGTGCCAGCTCCCCCCGGGACAGGGGCGACGAGCAGTACTTC. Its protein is CASSPRDRGDEQYF. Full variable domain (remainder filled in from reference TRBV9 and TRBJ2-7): DSGVTQTPKHLITATGQRVTLRCSPRSGDLSVYWYQQSLDQGLQFLIQYYNGEERAKGNILERFSAQQFPDLHSELNLSSLELGDSALYFCASSPRDRGDEQYFGPGTRLTVT.

The chain's CDR3 is CASSLGPAGQDGYTF. DNA of the CDR3: TGCGCCAGCAGCTTGGGTCCCGCGGGTCAAGATGGCTACACCTTC. The chain combines TRBV5-1 with TRBJ1-2; D gene uncertain. V was clipped by 0 bases and J by 6 bases, with 15 bases between them. Germline CDR1 reads SGHRS; CDR2 reads YFSETQ. The CDR3 is 15 amino acids.

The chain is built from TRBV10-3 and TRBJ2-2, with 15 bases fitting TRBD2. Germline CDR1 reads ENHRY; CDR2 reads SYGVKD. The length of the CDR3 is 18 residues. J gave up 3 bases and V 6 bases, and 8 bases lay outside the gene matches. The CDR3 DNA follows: TGTGCCATCAGAGCCGGGACTAGCGGGAGGTGGTACACCGGGGAGCTGTTTTTT. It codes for CAIRAGTSGRWYTGELFF.

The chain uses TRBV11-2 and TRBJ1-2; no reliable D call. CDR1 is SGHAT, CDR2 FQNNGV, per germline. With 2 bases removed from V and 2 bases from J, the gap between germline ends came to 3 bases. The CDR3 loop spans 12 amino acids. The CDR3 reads CASSLRNYGYTF. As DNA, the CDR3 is TGTGCCAGCAGCTTACGGAACTATGGCTACACCTTC.

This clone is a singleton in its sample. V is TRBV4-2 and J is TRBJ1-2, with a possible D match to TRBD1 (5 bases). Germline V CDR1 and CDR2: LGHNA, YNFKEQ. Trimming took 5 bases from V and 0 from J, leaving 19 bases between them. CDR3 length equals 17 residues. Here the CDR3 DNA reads TGTGCCAGCAGCGGGGGGGGTTACAGGCAGACTAACTATGGCTACACCTTC. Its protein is CASSGGGYRQTNYGYTF.

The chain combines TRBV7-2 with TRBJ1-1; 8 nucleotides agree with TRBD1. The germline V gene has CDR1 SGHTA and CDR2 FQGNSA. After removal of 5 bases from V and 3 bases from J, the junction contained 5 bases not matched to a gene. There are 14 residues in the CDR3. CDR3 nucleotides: TGTGCCAGCAGCCCTCGGACAGGGTACACTGAAGCTTTCTTT. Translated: CASSPRTGYTEAFF.

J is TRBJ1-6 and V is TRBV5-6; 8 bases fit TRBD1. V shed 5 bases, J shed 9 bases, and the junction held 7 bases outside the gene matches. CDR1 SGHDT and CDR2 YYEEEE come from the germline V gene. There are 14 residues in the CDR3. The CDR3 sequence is CASRERTGFSPLHF. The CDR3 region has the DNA TGTGCCAGCAGGGAAAGGACAGGGTTTTCACCCCTCCACTTT. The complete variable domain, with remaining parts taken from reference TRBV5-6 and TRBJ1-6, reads DAGVTQSPTHLIKTRGQQVTLRCSPKSGHDTVSWYQQALGQGPQFIFQYYEEEERQRGNFPDRFSGHQFPNYSSELNVNALLLGDSALYLCASRERTGFSPLHFGNGTRLTVT.